This TCR beta chain derives from a study of blood T cell repertoires in COVID-19. Across the whole study: The analysed material was cDNA or gDNA that came from T cells, B-cell-depleted T cells, or PBMCs.

Losses at the gene ends were 2 bases for V and 5 bases for J; bases not matched to a gene: 4. CDR3 length: 14 residues. Germline CDR1 and CDR2: GTSNPN and SVGIG (reference sequence). It was during active infection that Seattle patients were enrolled and then longitudinally followed. The repertoire was sequenced with immunoSEQ multiplex PCR; TCRdb's copy has only in-frame clones and lacks some. The sample yields roughly 42,000 clones, around nine tenths seen once. The TCR sequence derives from a man aged 45-65 years with COVID-19, enrolled during active disease. Material for sequencing was peripheral blood. J is TRBJ1-2 and V is TRBV30, with 11 bases matching TRBD1. The CDR3 region has the DNA TGTGCCTGGAGTAGGGACAGGGGGGGATATGGCTACACCTTC. It codes for CAWSRDRGGYGYTF.